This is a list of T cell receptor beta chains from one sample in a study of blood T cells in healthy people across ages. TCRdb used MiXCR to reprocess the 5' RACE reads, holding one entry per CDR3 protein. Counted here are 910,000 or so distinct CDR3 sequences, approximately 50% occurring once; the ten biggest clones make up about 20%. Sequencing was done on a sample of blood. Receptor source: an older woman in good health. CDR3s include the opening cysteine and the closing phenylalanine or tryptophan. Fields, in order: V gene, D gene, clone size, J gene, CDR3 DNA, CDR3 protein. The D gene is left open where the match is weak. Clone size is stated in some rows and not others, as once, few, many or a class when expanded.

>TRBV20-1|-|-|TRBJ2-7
TGCAGTGCTAAACCGGGGAGCTGGGCCTCCTACGAGCAGTACTTC
CSAKPGSWASYEQYF
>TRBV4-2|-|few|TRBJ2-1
TGTGCCAGCAGCCAAGAGCCTAGCTCTTACAATGAGCAGTTCTTC
CASSQEPSSYNEQFF
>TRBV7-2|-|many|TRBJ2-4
TGTGCCAGCAGCGAGGAGAGGAGTAGTTACATTCAGTACTTC
CASSEERSSYIQYF
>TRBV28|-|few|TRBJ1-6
TGTGCCAGCAGTTATCTTAGGGATTCACCCCTCCACTTT
CASSYLRDSPLHF
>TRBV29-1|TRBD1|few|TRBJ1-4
TGCAGCGTTTATGGGACAGGGGAAGAAAAACTGTTTTTT
CSVYGTGEEKLFF
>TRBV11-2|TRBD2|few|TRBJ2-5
TGTGCCAGCAGCTTAAGACGGAGCGGGAGTGGTGAAAATGAGCAGTACTTC
CASSLRRSGSGENEQYF
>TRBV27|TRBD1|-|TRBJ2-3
TGTGCCAGCAGTCAGCGACAGGGTCAGGGGGATACGCAGTATTTT
CASSQRQGQGDTQYF
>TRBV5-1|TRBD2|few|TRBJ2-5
TGCGCCAGCAGCTTACGACTAGCGGGACAAAGGGAGCAGTACTTC
CASSLRLAGQREQYF
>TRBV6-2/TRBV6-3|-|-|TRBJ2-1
TGTGCCAGCTGCCCCAGGGGCCCCTCAGACAATGAGCAGTTCTTC
CASCPRGPSDNEQFF
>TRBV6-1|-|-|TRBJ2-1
TGTGCCAGCAGGGACTCCCTAACCTACGATGAGCAGTTCTTC
CASRDSLTYDEQFF
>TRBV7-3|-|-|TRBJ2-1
TGTGCCAGCAGCTTAACTAGTGGGTTGAATGAGCAGTTCTTC
CASSLTSGLNEQFF
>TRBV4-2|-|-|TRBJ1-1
TGTGCCAGCAACCAAGATATTGGGGCGGACATGAACACTGAAGCTTTCTTT
CASNQDIGADMNTEAFF
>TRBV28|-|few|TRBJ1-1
TGTGCCAGCAGTTTAGCAAACACTGAAGCTTTCTTT
CASSLANTEAFF
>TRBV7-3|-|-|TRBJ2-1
TGTGCCAGCAGCTTAACCGGGGGTCAGTGGGAGCAGTTCTTC
CASSLTGGQWEQFF
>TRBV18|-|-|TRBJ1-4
TGTGCCAGCTCCCCGAACAAGAATGAAAAACTGTTTTTT
CASSPNKNEKLFF
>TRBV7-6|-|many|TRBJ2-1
TGTGCCAGCAGCTTCGCCGGAACGACAAGCACCCATTGGAATGAGCAGTTCTTC
CASSFAGTTSTHWNEQFF
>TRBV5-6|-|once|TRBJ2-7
TGTGCCAGCAGCTTGGCGTTGTCGGAATTCTACGAGCAGTACTTC
CASSLALSEFYEQYF
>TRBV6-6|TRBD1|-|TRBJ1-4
TGTGCCAGCAGTTCGCGAGGGACAGGGGGGGAAAAACTGTTTTTT
CASSSRGTGGEKLFF
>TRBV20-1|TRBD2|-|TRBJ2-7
TGCAGTGCCATGCTAGCGGGAGGACTCTACGAGCAGTACTTC
CSAMLAGGLYEQYF
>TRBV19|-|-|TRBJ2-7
TGTGCCTCTTCGGGGGCGGCAAGACCCTACGAGCAGTACTTC
CASSGAARPYEQYF
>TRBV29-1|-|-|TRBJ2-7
TGCAGCGCTCCCGGGACTGCCGACAATGAGCAGTACTTC
CSAPGTADNEQYF
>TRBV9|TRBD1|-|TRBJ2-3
TGTGCCAGCAGCCCAACCGGGACAGGGACAACAGTCCGAGGCACAGATACGCAGTATTTT
CASSPTGTGTTVRGTDTQYF
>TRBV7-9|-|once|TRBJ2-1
TGTGCCAGCAGCTCCGAAACAGGGCAACGGGACTACAATGAGCAGTTCTTC
CASSSETGQRDYNEQFF
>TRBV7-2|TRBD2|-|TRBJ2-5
TGTGCCAGCAGCCCTACTAGCGGGAGGCTCTCGGAGACCCAGTACTTC
CASSPTSGRLSETQYF
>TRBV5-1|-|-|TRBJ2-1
TGCGCCAGCAGCTTTCGGGAGTCGGGGCGGAAATACAATGAGCGGTTCTTC
CASSFRESGRKYNERFF